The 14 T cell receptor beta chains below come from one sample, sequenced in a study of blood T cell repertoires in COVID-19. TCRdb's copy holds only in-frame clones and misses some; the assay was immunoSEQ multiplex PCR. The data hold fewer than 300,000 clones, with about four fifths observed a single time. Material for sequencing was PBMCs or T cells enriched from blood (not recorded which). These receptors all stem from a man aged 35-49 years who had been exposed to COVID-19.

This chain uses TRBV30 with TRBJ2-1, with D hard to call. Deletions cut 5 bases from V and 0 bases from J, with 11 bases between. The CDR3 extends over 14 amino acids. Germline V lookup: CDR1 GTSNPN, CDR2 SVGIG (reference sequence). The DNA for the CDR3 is TGTGCCTGGCGCCTCTTGAGCTCCTACAATGAGCAGTTCTTC. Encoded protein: CAWRLLSSYNEQFF. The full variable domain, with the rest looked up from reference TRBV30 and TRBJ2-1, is SQTIHQWPATLVQPVGSPLSLECTVEGTSNPNLYWYRQAAGRGLQLLFYSVGIGQISSEVPQNLSASRPQDRQFILSSKKLLLSDSGFYLCAWRLLSSYNEQFFGPGTRLTVL.

The CDR3 DNA reads TGTGCCAGTAGTTCAACAGGGAGCTCTGACACCATATATTTT. As protein: CASSSTGSSDTIYF. This chain connects TRBV19 to TRBJ1-3, with a tentative D call TRBD1 (6 bases). Germline V lookup: CDR1 LNHDA, CDR2 SQIVND (reference sequence). V was cut by 5 bases and J by 8 bases, with 16 bases left in between. The CDR3 extends over 14 amino acids.

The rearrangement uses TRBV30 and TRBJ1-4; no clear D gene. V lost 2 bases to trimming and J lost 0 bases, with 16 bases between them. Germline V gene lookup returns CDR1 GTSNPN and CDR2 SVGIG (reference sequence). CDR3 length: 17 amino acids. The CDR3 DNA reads TGTGCCTGGAGTACGGGTGGGTCCCACCCAACTAATGAAAAACTGTTTTTT. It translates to CAWSTGGSHPTNEKLFF.

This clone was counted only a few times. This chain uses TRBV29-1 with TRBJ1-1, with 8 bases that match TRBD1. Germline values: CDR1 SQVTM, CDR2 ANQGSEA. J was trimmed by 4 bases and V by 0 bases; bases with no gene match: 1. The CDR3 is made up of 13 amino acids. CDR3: CSVEEDRATEAFF. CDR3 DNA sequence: TGCAGCGTTGAAGAGGACAGGGCCACTGAAGCTTTCTTT.

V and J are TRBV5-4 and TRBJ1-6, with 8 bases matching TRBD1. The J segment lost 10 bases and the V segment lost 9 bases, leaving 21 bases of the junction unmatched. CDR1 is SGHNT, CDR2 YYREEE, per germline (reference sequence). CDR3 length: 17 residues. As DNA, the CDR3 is TGTGCCACTCGGCGATCGATTGGACAGGGCGATTACTCACCCCTCCACTTT. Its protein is CATRRSIGQGDYSPLHF.

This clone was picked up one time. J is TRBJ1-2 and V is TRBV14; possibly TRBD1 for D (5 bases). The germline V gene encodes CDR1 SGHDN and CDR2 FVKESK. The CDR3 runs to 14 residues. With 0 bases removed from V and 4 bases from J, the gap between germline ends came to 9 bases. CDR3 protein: CASSQEARVYGYTF. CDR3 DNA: TGTGCCAGCAGCCAAGAAGCCAGGGTCTATGGCTACACCTTC.

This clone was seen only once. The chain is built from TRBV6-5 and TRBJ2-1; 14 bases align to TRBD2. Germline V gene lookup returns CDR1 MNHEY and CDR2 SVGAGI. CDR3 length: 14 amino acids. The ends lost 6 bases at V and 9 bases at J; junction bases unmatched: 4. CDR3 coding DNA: TGTGCCAGCAGGGGACTAGCGGGAGCGAGTGAGCAGTTCTTC. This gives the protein CASRGLAGASEQFF.

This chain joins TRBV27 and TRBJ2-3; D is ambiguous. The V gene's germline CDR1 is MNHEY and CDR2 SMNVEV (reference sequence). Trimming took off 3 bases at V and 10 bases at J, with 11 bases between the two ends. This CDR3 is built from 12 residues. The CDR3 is CASSLPAGPQYF. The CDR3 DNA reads TGTGCCAGCAGTTTGCCCGCCGGTCCGCAGTATTTT.

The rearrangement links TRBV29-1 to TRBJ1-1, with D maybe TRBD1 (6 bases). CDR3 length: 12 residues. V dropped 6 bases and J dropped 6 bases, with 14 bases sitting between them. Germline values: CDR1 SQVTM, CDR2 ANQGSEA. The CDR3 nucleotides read TGCAGCGTGCGCCGACAGGCCTCTGAAGCTTTCTTT. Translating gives CSVRRQASEAFF. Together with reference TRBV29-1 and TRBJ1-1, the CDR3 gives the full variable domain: SAVISQKPSRDICQRGTSLTIQCQVDSQVTMMFWYRQQPGQSLTLIATANQGSEATYESGFVIDKFPISRPNLTFSTLTVSNMSPEDSSIYLCSVRRQASEAFFGQGTRLTVV.

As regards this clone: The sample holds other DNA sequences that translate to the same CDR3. CDR3 sequence reads: CSARRGDTQYF. CDR3 nucleotides: TGCAGTGCCCGAAGGGGGGATACGCAGTATTTT. The rearrangement joins TRBV20-1 to TRBJ2-3; a possible D gene is TRBD1 (6 bases). This CDR3 has 11 residues. The V gene's germline CDR1 is DFQATT and CDR2 SNEGSKA (reference sequence). Between the trimmed V and J ends, which lost 6 bases and 6 bases, there was a span of 10 bases.

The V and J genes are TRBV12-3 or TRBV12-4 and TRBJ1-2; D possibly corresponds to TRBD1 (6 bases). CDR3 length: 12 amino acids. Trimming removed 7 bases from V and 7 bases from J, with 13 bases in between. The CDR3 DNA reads TGTGCCAGCAACCTGGGGGGGCTTGGCTACACCTTC. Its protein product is CASNLGGLGYTF.

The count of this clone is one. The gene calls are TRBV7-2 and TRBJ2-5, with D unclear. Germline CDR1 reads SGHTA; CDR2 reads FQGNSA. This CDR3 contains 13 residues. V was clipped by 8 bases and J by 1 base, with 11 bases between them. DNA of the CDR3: TGTGCCAGCGGCCACCTCCGCCAAGAGACCCAGTACTTC. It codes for CASGHLRQETQYF.

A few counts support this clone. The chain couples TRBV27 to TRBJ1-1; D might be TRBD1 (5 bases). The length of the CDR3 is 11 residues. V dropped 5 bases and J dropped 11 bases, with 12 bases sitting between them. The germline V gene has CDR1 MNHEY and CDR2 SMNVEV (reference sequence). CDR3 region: CASSGGLRAFF. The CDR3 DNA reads TGTGCCAGCAGTGGGGGACTCCGGGCTTTCTTT.

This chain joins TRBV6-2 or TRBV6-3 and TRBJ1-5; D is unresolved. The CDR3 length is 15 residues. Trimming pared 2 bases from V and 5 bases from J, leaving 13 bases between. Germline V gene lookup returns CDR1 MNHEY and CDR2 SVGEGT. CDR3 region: CASSYEQTLHQPQHF. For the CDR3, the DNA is TGTGCCAGCAGTTACGAGCAAACCCTACATCAGCCCCAGCATTTT.